Listed here is a single TCR beta chain. Data came from immunoSEQ multiplex PCR; TCRdb stores just in-frame clones and leaves some out. The data hold about 100,000 clones, with roughly 84% observed a single time. The data belong to a study of T cell responses to AZD1222 COVID-19 vaccine. Germline CDR1 and CDR2: LNHDA and SQIVND (reference sequence). This CDR3 has 16 residues. Trimming removed 3 bases at V and 7 bases at J, with 19 bases between. The chain uses TRBV19 and TRBJ2-1; either TRBD1 or TRBD2 may fit D (6 bases each). The TCR comes from an adult in good health. The sample consisted of peripheral blood, taken on day 0 of AZD1222 vaccination. The CDR3 protein is CASSIPGRGAGNEQFF. The CDR3 DNA sequence: TGTGCCAGTAGTATCCCAGGCAGGGGCGCGGGAAATGAGCAGTTCTTC.